A selection of T cell receptor beta chains follows, all from one sample in a study of radiotherapy plus CTLA-4 blockade in lung cancer. TCRdb's table, derived via immunoSEQ multiplex PCR, lists solely in-frame clones and lacks some. The data contain tens of thousands of clones, around 79% of them singletons. Sample: peripheral blood, taken from a patient treated with radiotherapy plus ipilimumab. The receptors were sampled from a human donor with non-small cell lung cancer who had a complete response to radiotherapy plus ipilimumab. The conserved cysteine and the conserved F or W are not part of the CDR3 here. Size is omitted from some rows. Given values are once, few, many or a class for expanded clones.

TRBV7-2	once	TRBJ1-4	ASSPDRGRANEKLF
TRBV30	NA	TRBJ2-3	AWSVDQSSTDTQY
TRBV7-9	NA	TRBJ1-2	ASSKTEIYGYT
TRBV5-4	NA	TRBJ2-7	ASSSDRRISYEQY
TRBV27	NA	TRBJ2-6	ASSLLLGSSGANVLT
TRBV27	NA	TRBJ2-3	ASSLSGASSDTQY
TRBV5-1	NA	TRBJ2-3	ASSLGGTDTQY
TRBV7-2	NA	TRBJ1-2	ASSPTRGGTRRGYT
TRBV7-2	few	TRBJ2-5	ASSLTSGSGRETQY
TRBV5-4	NA	TRBJ2-1	ASSLRWDYEQF
TRBV18	NA	TRBJ2-6	ASSKASSGANVLT
TRBV5-1	NA	TRBJ1-1	ASSYTGTGVKTEAF
TRBV7-2	NA	TRBJ2-7	ASSLRGEQY
TRBV27	few	TRBJ2-3	ASSRGPVSSTDTQY
TRBV7-8	NA	TRBJ1-5	ASSPRTGIYSNQPQH
TRBV5-6	NA	TRBJ1-5	ASSLSGRNQPQH
TRBV18	NA	TRBJ2-6	ASSPRGGAGANVLT
TRBV6-5	NA	TRBJ1-6	ASRRGREVNSPLH
TRBV7-9	NA	TRBJ2-1	ASSQLVSSYNEQF
TRBV9	NA	TRBJ2-3	ASSPGLAGGRADTQY
TRBV5-4	NA	TRBJ2-7	ASSLGQGALYPYEQY
TRBV15	NA	TRBJ1-2	ATSRDPTGLGYT
TRBV5-6	NA	TRBJ1-2	ASSLVAGSYGYT
TRBV6-1	NA	TRBJ1-2	ASSPGENYGYT
TRBV7-8	NA	TRBJ2-5	ASSLGIQRGGETQY
TRBV30	NA	TRBJ2-6	AWSNPRSGANVLT